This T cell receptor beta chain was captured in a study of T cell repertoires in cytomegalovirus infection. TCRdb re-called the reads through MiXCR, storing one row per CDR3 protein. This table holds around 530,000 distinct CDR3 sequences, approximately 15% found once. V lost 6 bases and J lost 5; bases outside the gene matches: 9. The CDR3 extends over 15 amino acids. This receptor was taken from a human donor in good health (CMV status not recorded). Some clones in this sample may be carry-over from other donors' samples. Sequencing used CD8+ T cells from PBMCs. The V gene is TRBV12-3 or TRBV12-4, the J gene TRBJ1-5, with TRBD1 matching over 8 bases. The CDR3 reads CASRPSQGDHQPQHF. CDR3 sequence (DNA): TGTGCCAGCAGGCCCTCACAGGGGGATCATCAGCCCCAGCATTTT.